This T cell receptor (beta chain) was retrieved from a study of metastatic and nonmetastatic thyroid tumors. Study overall: Repertoires from blood and tumor or nodule tissue of malignant and benign thyroid patients were compared.

Patients underwent thyroid surgery, and none had received any treatment before it. As processed by the authors: Built for papillary thyroid cancer, a distant-metastasis classifier drew on CDR3 differences across clinicopathological groups. TCRdb reprocessed the PCR reads via MiXCR. TCRdb's processing, not the authors' own work, is the source of the V and J calls. The sample has roughly 55,000 clones, roughly 15% seen once. This clone was counted many times. The antigen remains unidentified. Overall study results and limits: Compared with benign nodules, malignant thyroid tumors were reported to have significantly higher TCR beta diversity in both blood and tumor.

V was clipped by 5 bases and J by 4 bases; unmatched bases: 12. The length of the CDR3 is 17 residues. Looked up from germline, CDR1 is SNHLY and CDR2 is FYNNEI. The receptor comes from a male donor with papillary thyroid cancer or a benign thyroid nodule (not recorded which). Some clones in this sample may be carry-over from other donors' samples. The chain joins TRBV2 to TRBJ2-1; TRBD2 agrees at 9 bases. Sequencing input: blood. CDR3 region: CASSPGRSGGRYNEQFF. The CDR3 DNA reads as TGTGCCAGCAGTCCCGGTCGTAGCGGGGGAAGATACAATGAGCAGTTCTTC.